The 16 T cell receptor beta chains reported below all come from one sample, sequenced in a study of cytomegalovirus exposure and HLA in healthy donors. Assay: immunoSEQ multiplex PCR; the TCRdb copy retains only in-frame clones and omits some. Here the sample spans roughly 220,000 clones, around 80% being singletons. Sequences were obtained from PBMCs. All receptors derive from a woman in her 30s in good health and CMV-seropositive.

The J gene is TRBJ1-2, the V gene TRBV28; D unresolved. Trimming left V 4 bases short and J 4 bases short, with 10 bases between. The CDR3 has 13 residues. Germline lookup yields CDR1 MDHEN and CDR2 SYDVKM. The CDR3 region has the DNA TGTGCCAGCAGTTCGGCGGCCGTCTATGGCTACACCTTC. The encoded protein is CASSSAAVYGYTF.

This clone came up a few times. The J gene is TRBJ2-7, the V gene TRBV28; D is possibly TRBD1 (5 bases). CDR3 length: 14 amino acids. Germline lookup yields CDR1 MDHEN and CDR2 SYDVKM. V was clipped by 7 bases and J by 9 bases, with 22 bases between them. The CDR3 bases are TGTGCCAGCACTGAAACGTCGACAGTGCCCGGGCAGTACTTC. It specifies CASTETSTVPGQYF.

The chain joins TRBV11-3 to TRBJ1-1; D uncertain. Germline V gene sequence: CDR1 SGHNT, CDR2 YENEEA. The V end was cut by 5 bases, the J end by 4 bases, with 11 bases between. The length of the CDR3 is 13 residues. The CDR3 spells CASSLERSTEAFF. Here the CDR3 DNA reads TGTGCCAGCAGCCTCGAGCGGAGCACTGAAGCTTTCTTT.

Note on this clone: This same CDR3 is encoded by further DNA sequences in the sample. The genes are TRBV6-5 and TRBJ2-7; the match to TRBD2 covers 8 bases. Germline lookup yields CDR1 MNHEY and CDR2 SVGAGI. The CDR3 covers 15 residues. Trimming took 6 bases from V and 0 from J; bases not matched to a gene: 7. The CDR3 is CASRKSSGSSYEQYF. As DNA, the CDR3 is TGTGCCAGCAGAAAGTCTAGCGGGTCCTCCTACGAGCAGTACTTC.

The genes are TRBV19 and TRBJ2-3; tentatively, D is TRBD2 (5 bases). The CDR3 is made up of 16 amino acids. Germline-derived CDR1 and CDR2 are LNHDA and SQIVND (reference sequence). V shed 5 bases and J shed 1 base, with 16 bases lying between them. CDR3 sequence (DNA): TGTGCCAGTAGTCCCTTAGCGCTAACCGGCACAGATACGCAGTATTTT. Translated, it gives CASSPLALTGTDTQYF.

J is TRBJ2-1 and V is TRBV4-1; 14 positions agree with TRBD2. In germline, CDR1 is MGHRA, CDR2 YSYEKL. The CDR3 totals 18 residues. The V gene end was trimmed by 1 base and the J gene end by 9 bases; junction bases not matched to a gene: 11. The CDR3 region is CASSQGGTSGRSFGEQFF. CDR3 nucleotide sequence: TGCGCCAGCAGCCAAGGGGGGACTAGCGGGAGATCCTTTGGTGAGCAGTTCTTC.

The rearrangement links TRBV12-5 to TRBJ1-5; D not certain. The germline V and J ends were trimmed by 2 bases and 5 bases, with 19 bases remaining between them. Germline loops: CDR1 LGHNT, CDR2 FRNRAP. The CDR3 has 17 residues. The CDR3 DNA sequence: TGTGCTAGTGGTTTGACTACCGGGCCAGTGGTTCATCAGCCCCAGCATTTT. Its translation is CASGLTTGPVVHQPQHF.

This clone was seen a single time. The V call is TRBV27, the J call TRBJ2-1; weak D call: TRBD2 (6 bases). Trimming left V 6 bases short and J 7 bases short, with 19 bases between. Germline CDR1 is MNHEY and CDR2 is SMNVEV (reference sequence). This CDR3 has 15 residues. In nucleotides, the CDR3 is TGTGCCAGCAGAAATGGGGGGAACGGGGGAAATGAGCAGTTCTTC. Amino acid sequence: CASRNGGNGGNEQFF.

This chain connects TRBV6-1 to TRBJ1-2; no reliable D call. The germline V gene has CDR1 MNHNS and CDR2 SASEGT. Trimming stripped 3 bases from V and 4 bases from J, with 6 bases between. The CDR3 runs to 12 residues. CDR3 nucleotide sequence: TGTGCCAGCAGTGAGTCCTCCTATGGCTACACCTTC. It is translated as CASSESSYGYTF.

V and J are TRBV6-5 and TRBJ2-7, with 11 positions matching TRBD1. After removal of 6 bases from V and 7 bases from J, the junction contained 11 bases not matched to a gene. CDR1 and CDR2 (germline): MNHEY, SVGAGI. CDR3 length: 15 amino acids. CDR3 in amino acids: CASRRGQGGSSEQYF. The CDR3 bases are TGTGCCAGCAGGAGGGGACAGGGGGGCTCGAGTGAGCAGTACTTC.

CDR3 in DNA: TGTGCCAGCAGTTACTCGATGCAGGGCGGTGGCGGGGAGCTGTTTTTT. Translating gives CASSYSMQGGGGELFF. The chain has TRBV6-5 and TRBJ2-2, with D perhaps matching TRBD1 (5 bases). The germline gives CDR1 MNHEY, CDR2 SVGAGI. Deletions cut 0 bases from V and 7 bases from J, with 15 bases between. The CDR3 contains 16 residues.

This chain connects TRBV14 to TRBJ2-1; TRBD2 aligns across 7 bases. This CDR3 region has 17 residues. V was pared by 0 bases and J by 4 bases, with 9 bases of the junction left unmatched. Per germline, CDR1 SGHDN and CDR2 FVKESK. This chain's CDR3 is CASSQDVGTIGYNEQFF. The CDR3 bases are TGTGCCAGCAGCCAAGACGTCGGGACTATTGGTTACAATGAGCAGTTCTTC.

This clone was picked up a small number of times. The CDR3 protein is CASSQTTQNTEAFF. The CDR3 DNA reads as TGTGCCAGCAGTCAAACAACACAGAACACTGAAGCTTTCTTT. This chain joins TRBV7-8 and TRBJ1-1; no definite D call. CDR1 is SGHVS and CDR2 is FQNEAQ in the germline V gene. Trimming stripped 6 bases from V and 1 base from J, with 12 bases between. The CDR3 is made up of 14 amino acids.

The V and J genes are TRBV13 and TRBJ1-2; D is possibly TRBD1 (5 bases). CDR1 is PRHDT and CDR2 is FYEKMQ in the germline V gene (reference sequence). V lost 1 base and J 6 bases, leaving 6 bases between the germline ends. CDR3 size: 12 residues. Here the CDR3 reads CASSLATDGYTF. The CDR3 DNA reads TGTGCCAGCAGCTTAGCGACAGATGGCTACACCTTC.

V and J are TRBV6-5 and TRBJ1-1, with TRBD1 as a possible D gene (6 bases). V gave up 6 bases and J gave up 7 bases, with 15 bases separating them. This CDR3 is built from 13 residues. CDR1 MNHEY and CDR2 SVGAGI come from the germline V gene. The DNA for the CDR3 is TGTGCCAGCAGCCCGGGGGGCATGGTTGAAGCTTTCTTT. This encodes CASSPGGMVEAFF.

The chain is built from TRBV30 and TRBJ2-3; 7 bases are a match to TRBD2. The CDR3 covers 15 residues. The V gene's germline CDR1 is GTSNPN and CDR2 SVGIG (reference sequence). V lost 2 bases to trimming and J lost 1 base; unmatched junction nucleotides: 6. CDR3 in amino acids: CAWSFMGGGTDTQYF. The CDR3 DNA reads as TGTGCCTGGAGTTTTATGGGAGGGGGCACAGATACGCAGTATTTT. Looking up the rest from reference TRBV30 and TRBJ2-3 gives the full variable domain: SQTIHQWPATLVQPVGSPLSLECTVEGTSNPNLYWYRQAAGRGLQLLFYSVGIGQISSEVPQNLSASRPQDRQFILSSKKLLLSDSGFYLCAWSFMGGGTDTQYFGPGTRLTVL.